One T cell receptor beta chain is described in this entry. Its matching antigen is unknown. With 4 bases removed from V and 4 bases from J, the gap between germline ends came to 1 base. In germline, CDR1 is SGHVS, CDR2 FQNEAQ. This CDR3 has 10 residues. This sample's time point: cycle 4 day 1 (C4D1), after less than seven weeks of nivolumab. With no exception, relapse followed autologous stem cell transplantation in all patients, and brentuximab vedotin exposure varied. The table came from immunoSEQ multiplex PCR; TCRdb's copy has only in-frame clones and leaves some out. Of some 21,000 clones in the sample, roughly 71% are singletons; the top ten hold around 21%. The data belong to a study of PD-1 blockade in classical Hodgkin lymphoma. Study-wide results and limits: Underlying causes for the observed repertoire differences were not defined, possibly disease activity or prior therapy.

The rearrangement links TRBV7-8 to TRBJ2-5; D remains unclear. This sample comprised peripheral blood mononuclear cells (PBMCs), obtained before the fourth cycle of nivolumab. This clonotype was sampled from a human donor with classical Hodgkin lymphoma. The CDR3 region has the DNA TGTGCCAGCAGCTCAGAGACCCAGTACTTC. The encoded protein is CASSSETQYF.